Listed below are T cell receptor beta chains from one sample, sequenced in a study of cytotoxic CD8 clonotypes in ibrutinib-treated CLL. Sequencing was performed with immunoSEQ multiplex PCR; in TCRdb, only in-frame clones are kept and a portion is missing. The sample has under 300,000 clones; approximately 76% are singletons. The sequences come from PBMCs, collected at disease progression, from a patient treated with ibrutinib. These receptors were collected from a human donor with chronic lymphocytic leukemia. The conserved cysteine and the conserved F or W are not part of the CDR3 here. The order of the fields is V gene, J gene, CDR3 protein.

TRBV7-9	TRBJ2-1	ASSPPMGTGYNEQF
TRBV20-1	TRBJ2-7	SARGYRDEY
TRBV9	TRBJ1-2	ASSVTSGGYGYT
TRBV13	TRBJ1-1	ASSLYRENTEAF
TRBV5-4	TRBJ2-5	ASGRQGAIRETQY
TRBV29-1	TRBJ1-2	SVDSGNGDYGYT
TRBV11-2	TRBJ2-4	ASSLERGNLAKNIQY
TRBV9	TRBJ2-7	ASSPASSYEQY
TRBV11-2	TRBJ2-1	ASSLTGTGWRYEQF
TRBV11-2	TRBJ1-1	ASSSSSTRNTEAF
TRBV10-1	TRBJ2-5	ASSSDQRGRGVETQY
TRBV2	TRBJ2-4	ASSKSPGAKNIQY
TRBV29-1	TRBJ1-2	SVVDRAGYT
TRBV7-2	TRBJ2-2	ASSPDPNTGELF
TRBV6-5	TRBJ1-1	ASRDSHNTEAF
TRBV7-2	TRBJ2-7	ASSLERRGSSYEQY
TRBV9	TRBJ1-1	ASTPGRGVEAF
TRBV11-2	TRBJ2-7	ASSLSAGGTYEQY
TRBV5-6	TRBJ1-5	ASSLGHQPQH
TRBV5-6	TRBJ2-7	ASRTGTLVGEQY
TRBV11-2	TRBJ2-7	ASSPDSLATYEQY
TRBV10-2	TRBJ2-1	ASRGGVRHNEQF
TRBV15	TRBJ2-1	ATSRRGGRVIGTSSEQF
TRBV11-2	TRBJ1-2	ASSFGRTLASGGYT
TRBV28	TRBJ1-2	ASSRGHTYGYT
TRBV9	TRBJ2-3	ASSVGSPDTQY
TRBV2	TRBJ2-1	ASSDRDNEQF
TRBV25-1	TRBJ1-6	ASSEQGWNSPLH
TRBV29-1	TRBJ2-5	SVAPKETQY
TRBV11-2	TRBJ1-1	ASRPPAGDEAF
TRBV7-8	TRBJ2-5	ASSPGETQY
TRBV4-1	TRBJ1-2	ASSQGALSNYGYT
TRBV11-3	TRBJ2-2	ASSLGGSVAGELF
TRBV27	TRBJ2-7	ASSPRPLYEQY
TRBV27	TRBJ2-2	ASSPGLALNTGELF
TRBV18	TRBJ2-7	ASSPWGFARVEQY
TRBV10-3	TRBJ2-7	AISDEARSRSYEQY
TRBV7-8	TRBJ2-6	ASSRTGPSGANVLT
TRBV7-3	TRBJ2-3	ASSFGLITDTQY
TRBV9	TRBJ2-3	ASSLPSGRAADTQY
TRBV29-1	TRBJ1-5	SVEDQGSGQPQH
TRBV6-1	TRBJ2-5	ASSDRQGWETQY
TRBV5-1	TRBJ2-2	ASSRGGSTGELF
TRBV27	TRBJ1-5	ASSLGARANQPQH
TRBV28	TRBJ2-3	ASSGSPGDTDTQY
TRBV7-6	TRBJ2-1	ASSLGPGPTYNEQF